This T cell receptor beta chain came from a study of graft-versus-host responses after intestinal transplantation. Across the whole study: As for transplant type, recipients had multivisceral, liver-intestinal, or isolated intestinal grafts. Anti-thymocyte globulin induction preceded 2 to 4 years of tacrolimus and steroid maintenance in all recipients. Study-level results: Individuals who had graft-donor T cell macrochimerism had allografts that showed high graft-versus-host to host-versus-graft clonal ratios. GvH clones were identified in recipient marrow, with some first appearing in ileum or blood.

Clones were sequenced by immunoSEQ multiplex PCR, and TCRdb holds only the in-frame ones, with some missing. The table has 85,000 to 90,000 clones, around 93% seen once. Remarks on this clone: Its cognate antigen is unknown.

CDR3 length: 15 amino acids. With 1 base removed from V and 0 bases from J, the gap between germline ends came to 8 bases. The V gene's germline CDR1 is SGHTA and CDR2 FQGTGA. The chain is built from TRBV7-3 and TRBJ2-3; D unresolved. Sequences were derived from unstimulated CD4+ T cells sorted from spleen or lymph node cells, sampled before transplant. The TCR comes from a human donor who was the organ donor for an intestinal transplant. The CDR3 spells CASSLSSPSTDTQYF. In DNA form, the CDR3 reads TGTGCCAGCAGCTTAAGTTCTCCTAGCACAGATACGCAGTATTTT.